The clone carrying this TCR beta chain was seen a few times. The antigen is not known. V shed 6 bases and J shed 9 bases, with 17 bases lying between them. CDR3 length equals 13 residues. Germline loops: CDR1 KGHSH, CDR2 LQKENI. Using RNA transcripts, the TCR beta CDR3 regions were amplified. HTBI primers were employed in first-round RT-PCR, then a second-round multiplex PCR followed. TCRdb re-called the multiplex PCR reads with MiXCR, one entry per CDR3 protein. The sample shows about 620,000 distinct CDR3 sequences, 20% to 25% of them seen only once. This entry belongs to a study of Graves' ophthalmopathy and Graves' hyperthyroidism. Study observations and caveats: Detected in blood as well were most expanded thyroid clonotypes with frequency above 0.001. The model achieved about 67% sensitivity and around 72% specificity for ophthalmopathy progression.

Ages of hyperthyroidism patients ran from 18 to 65, and their diagnoses were new, under 2 months' duration. The study excluded patients with other autoimmune diseases, uncontrolled infections, pregnancy or lactation. The TCR sequence derives from a woman aged 18 to 35 with stable Graves' hyperthyroidism. Some clones in this sample may be carry-over from other donors' samples. The chain couples TRBV18 to TRBJ1-1, with a weak D call TRBD1 (6 bases). The specimen was peripheral blood. CDR3 sequence (DNA): TGTGCCAGCTCTCCTACAGGGTCGGGGAAAGCTTTCTTT. The encoded protein is CASSPTGSGKAFF.